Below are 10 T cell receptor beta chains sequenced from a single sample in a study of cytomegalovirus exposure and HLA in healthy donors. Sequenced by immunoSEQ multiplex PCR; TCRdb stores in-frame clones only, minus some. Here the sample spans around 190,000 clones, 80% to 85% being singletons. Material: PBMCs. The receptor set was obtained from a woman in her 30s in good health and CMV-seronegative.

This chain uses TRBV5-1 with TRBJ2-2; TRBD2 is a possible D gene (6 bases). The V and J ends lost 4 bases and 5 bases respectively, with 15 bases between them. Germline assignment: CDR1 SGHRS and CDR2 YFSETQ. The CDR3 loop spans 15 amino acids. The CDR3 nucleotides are TGCGCCAGCAGCCCCACAGGTGGGGGGACCGGGGAGCTGTTTTTT. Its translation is CASSPTGGGTGELFF.

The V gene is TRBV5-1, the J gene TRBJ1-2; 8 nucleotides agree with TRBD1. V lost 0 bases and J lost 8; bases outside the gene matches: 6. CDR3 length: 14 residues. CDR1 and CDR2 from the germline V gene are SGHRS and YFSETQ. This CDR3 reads CASSLGQGSTGYTF. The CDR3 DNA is TGCGCCAGCAGCTTGGGACAGGGGTCAACCGGCTACACCTTC.

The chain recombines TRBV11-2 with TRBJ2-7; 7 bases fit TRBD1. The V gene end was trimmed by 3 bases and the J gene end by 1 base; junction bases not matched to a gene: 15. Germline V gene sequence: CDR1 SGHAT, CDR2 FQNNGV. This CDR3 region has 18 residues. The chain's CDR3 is CASSFTISAGTESYEQYF. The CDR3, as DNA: TGTGCCAGCAGCTTTACCATTTCCGCCGGGACAGAGTCCTACGAGCAGTACTTC.

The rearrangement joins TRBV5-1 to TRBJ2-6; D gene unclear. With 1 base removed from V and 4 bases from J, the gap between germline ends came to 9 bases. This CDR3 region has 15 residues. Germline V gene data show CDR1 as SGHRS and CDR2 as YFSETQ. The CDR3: CASSLILSGANVLTF. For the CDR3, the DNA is TGCGCCAGCAGCTTGATCCTCTCCGGGGCCAACGTCCTGACTTTC. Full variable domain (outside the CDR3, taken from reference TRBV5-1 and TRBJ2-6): KAGVTQTPRYLIKTRGQQVTLSCSPISGHRSVSWYQQTPGQGLQFLFEYFSETQRNKGNFPGRFSGRQFSNSRSEMNVSTLELGDSALYLCASSLILSGANVLTFGAGSRLTVL.

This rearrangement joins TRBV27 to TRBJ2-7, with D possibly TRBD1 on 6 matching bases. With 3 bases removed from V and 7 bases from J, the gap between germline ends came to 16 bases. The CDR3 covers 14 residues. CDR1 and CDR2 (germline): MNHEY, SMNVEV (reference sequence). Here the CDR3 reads CASSFNRDLGEQYF. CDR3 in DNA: TGTGCCAGCAGTTTTAACAGGGACCTTGGAGAGCAGTACTTC.

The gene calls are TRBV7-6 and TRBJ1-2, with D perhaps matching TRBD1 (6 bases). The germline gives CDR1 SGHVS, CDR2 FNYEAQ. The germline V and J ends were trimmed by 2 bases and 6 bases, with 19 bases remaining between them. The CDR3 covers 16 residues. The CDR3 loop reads CASSLYVSTGIDGYTF. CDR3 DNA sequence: TGTGCCAGCAGCTTATACGTGTCCACAGGGATAGATGGCTACACCTTC. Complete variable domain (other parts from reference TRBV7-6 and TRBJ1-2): GAGVSQSPRYKVTKRGQDVALRCDPISGHVSLYWYRQALGQGPEFLTYFNYEAQQDKSGLPNDRFSAERPEGSISTLTIQRTEQRDSAMYRCASSLYVSTGIDGYTFGSGTRLTVV.

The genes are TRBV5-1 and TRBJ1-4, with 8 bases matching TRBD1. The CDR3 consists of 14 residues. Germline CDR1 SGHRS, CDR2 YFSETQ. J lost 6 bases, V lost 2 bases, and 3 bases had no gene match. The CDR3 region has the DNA TGCGCCAGCAGCTTACAGACAGGGGATGAAAAACTGTTTTTT. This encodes CASSLQTGDEKLFF.

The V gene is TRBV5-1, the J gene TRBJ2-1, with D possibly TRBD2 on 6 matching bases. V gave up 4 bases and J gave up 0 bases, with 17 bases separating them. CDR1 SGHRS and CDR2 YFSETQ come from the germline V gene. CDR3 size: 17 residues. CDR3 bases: TGCGCCAGCAGCAGGGGCGTAATGGGGGGCTCCTACAATGAGCAGTTCTTC. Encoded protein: CASSRGVMGGSYNEQFF.

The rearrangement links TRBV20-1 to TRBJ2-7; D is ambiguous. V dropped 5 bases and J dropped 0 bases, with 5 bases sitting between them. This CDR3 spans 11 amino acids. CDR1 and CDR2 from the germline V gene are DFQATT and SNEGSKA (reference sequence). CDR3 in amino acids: CSALSSYEQYF. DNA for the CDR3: TGCAGTGCTCTGAGCTCCTACGAGCAGTACTTC.

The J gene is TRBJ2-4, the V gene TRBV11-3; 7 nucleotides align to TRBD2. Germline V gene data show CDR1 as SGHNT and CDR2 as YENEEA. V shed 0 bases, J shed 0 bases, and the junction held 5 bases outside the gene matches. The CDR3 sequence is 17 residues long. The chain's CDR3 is CASSLDPPGGAKNIQYF. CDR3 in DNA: TGTGCCAGCAGCTTAGATCCCCCGGGGGGAGCCAAAAACATTCAGTACTTC.